This T cell receptor beta chain was retrieved from a study of T cells expressing NK-cell markers. Study summary: From sorted CD3+CD56+NKG2C+, CD3+CD56+NKG2C- and CD3+CD56-NKG2C+ T cells came the TCR beta repertoires. Overall study findings and caveats: The same clonotypes also predominated in the CD3+CD56-NKG2C+ fraction of four donors.

TCRdb reprocessed the 5' RACE reads, with one entry per CDR3 protein and no DNA. Its clone listing holds roughly 300,000 distinct CDR3 sequences. Per germline, CDR1 SNHLY and CDR2 FYNNEI. CDR3 length equals 11 residues. Note on this clonotype: Its antigen is as yet unknown.

Material: blood T cells: a sorted CD56 or NKG2C T cell subset, CD4+ or CD8+ T cells, or bulk PBMC T cells (not recorded which). The gene calls are TRBV2 and TRBJ2-7; TCRdb names TRBD2, which stays unverified in the absence of DNA. The clonotype comes from a woman between 18 and 70 years old in good health. This CDR3 reads CASRTSEEQYF.